This TCR beta chain was recovered during a study of cytotoxic CD8 clonotypes in ibrutinib-treated CLL. The study, taken as a whole, reports: Clonality went up at ibrutinib response and then declined back toward baseline at progression. Progressing patients had sampling times that differed from those of sustained-remission patients.

The CDR3 runs to 15 residues. Germline V gives CDR1 WNHNN, CDR2 SYGVQD (reference sequence). The V and J ends lost 8 bases and 0 bases respectively, with 16 bases between them. Remarks on this clone: Its antigen is still unknown.

Depths of 1 in 200,000 to 1 in 1 million T cells were the sequencing target. Produced via immunoSEQ multiplex PCR; TCRdb's table is partial and in-frame only. The sample yields just over 35,000 clones, 71% seen once. The sample was PBMCs, taken at disease progression, from a patient treated with ibrutinib. The chain combines TRBV10-1 with TRBJ1-1; weak D call: TRBD1 (5 bases). This sequence was found in a human donor with chronic lymphocytic leukemia. The CDR3 sequence is CASGDAGAMNTEAFF. The CDR3, as DNA: TGCGCCAGCGGGGACGCCGGGGCTATGAACACTGAAGCTTTCTTT.